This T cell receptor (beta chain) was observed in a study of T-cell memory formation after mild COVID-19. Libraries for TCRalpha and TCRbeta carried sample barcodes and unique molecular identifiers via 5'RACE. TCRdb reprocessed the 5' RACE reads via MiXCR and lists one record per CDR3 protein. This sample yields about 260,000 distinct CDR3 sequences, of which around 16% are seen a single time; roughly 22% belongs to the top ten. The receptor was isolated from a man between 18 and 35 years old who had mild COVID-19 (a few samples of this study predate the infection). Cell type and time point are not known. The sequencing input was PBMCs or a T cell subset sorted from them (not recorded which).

The CDR3 reads CAISQTPSGTEAFF. Written as DNA, the CDR3 is TGTGCCATAAGTCAGACCCCGTCAGGCACTGAAGCTTTCTTT. The rearrangement uses TRBV10-3 and TRBJ1-1; D not certain. This CDR3 is 14 amino acids long. Germline CDR1 and CDR2: ENHRY and SYGVKD. Trimming shortened V by 9 bases and J by 4 bases, and 18 bases separated the two germline ends.